This section outlines one T cell receptor (beta chain) sequence together with its context. What it binds is unknown. This entry is derived from a study of CD8 T cells in ankylosing spondylitis. TCRdb redid the calling of the 5' RACE reads with MiXCR, one entry per CDR3 protein. The sample consists of about 540,000 distinct CDR3 sequences, approximately 12% of them appearing once. Study-wide results and caveats: Researchers report that disease-linked clones proved CD8+ and relatively rare in peripheral blood. Roughly eight highly homologous variants formed a TCR beta motif that appeared characteristic of ankylosing spondylitis blood.

The CDR3 is made up of 13 amino acids. The germline CDR1 and CDR2 sequences are DFQATT and SNEGSKA (reference sequence). Trimming removed 3 bases from V and 2 bases from J, with 9 bases in between. The chain employs TRBV20-1 and TRBJ2-3; D assignment may be TRBD1 or TRBD2 (5 bases each). The source of this sequence is a male donor with ankylosing spondylitis. What was sequenced was blood, either unsorted or a sorted T cell fraction (not recorded which). CDR3: CSASGGTTDTQYF. Here the CDR3 DNA reads TGCAGTGCTAGTGGTGGGACCACAGATACGCAGTATTTT.